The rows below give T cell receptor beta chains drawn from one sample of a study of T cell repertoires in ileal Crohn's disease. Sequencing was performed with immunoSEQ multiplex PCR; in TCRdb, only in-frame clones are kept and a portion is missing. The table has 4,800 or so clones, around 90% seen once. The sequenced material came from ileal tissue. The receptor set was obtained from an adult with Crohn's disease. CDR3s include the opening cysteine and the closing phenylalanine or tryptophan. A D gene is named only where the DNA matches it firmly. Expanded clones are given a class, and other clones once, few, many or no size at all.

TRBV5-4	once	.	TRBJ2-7	TGTGCCAGCAGCGAACCAGGGTTTGGTGTGTACGAGCAGTACTTC	CASSEPGFGVYEQYF
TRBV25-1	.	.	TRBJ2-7	TGTGCCAGCAGTGAGGCGGGCAGCTCCTACGAGCAGTACTTC	CASSEAGSSYEQYF
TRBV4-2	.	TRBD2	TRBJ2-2	TGTGCCAGCAGCCGCGGACTAGGAGACGAGAACACCGGGGAGCTGTTTTTT	CASSRGLGDENTGELFF
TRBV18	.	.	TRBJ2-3	TGTGCCAGCTCACCTACCGATCAGGATACGCAGTATTTT	CASSPTDQDTQYF
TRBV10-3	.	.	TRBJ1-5	TGTGCCATCAGTCCCAGGGGCGCAGAAAATCAGCCCCAGCATTTT	CAISPRGAENQPQHF
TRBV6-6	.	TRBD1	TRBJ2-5	TGTGCCAGCAGCCGGGACAGGGGTTTGGAGACCCAGTACTTC	CASSRDRGLETQYF
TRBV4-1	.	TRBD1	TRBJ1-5	TGCGCCAGCAGCCAAGATTTCCTTGACAGGGGCCACAATCAGCCCCAGCATTTT	CASSQDFLDRGHNQPQHF
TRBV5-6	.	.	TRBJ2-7	TGTGCCAGCAGCCCGGGGAGCGGCAAGCGGTCGTACGAGCAGTACTTC	CASSPGSGKRSYEQYF
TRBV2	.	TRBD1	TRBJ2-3	TGTGCCAGCAGTCAGTACGGACAGGGCAACACAGATACGCAGTATTTT	CASSQYGQGNTDTQYF
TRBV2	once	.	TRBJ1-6	TGTGCCAGCAGTGAACCCCTTAATTCACCCCTCCACTTT	CASSEPLNSPLHF
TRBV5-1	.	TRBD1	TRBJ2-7	TGCGCCAGCAGCCGAAAACCGGGACAGGGGCTTAGGGGAAGCTCCTACGAGCAGTACTTC	CASSRKPGQGLRGSSYEQYF
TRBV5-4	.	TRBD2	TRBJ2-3	TGTGCCAGCAGCTTGGCCCCCCCGGGGGGGGCCTCATCAACGCAGTATTTT	CASSLAPPGGASSTQYF
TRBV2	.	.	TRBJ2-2	TGTGCCAGCAGGCCCGGACAGTCGAGGAACACCGGGGAGCTGTTTTTT	CASRPGQSRNTGELFF
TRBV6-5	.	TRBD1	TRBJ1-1	TGTGCCAGCAGACGGACAGGGGTTGGGAATGAAGCTTTCTTT	CASRRTGVGNEAFF
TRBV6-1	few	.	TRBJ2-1	TGTGCCAGCAGTGGGGACAAACGCGAGCAGTTCTTC	CASSGDKREQFF
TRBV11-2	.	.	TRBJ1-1	TGTGCCAGCAGCCCGGGGAGGGTAATGAACACTGAAGCTTTCTTT	CASSPGRVMNTEAFF
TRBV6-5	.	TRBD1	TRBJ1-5	TGTGCCAGCAGGACAGGGATTGGACAGCCCCAGCATTTT	CASRTGIGQPQHF
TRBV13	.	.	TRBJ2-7	TGTGCCAGCAGCTTCAGGCAGACCGCCTACGAGCAGTACTTC	CASSFRQTAYEQYF
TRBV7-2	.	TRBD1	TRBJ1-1	TGTGCCAGCAGCTGGAACAGGCAGGGGGGAACTGAAGCTTTCTTT	CASSWNRQGGTEAFF
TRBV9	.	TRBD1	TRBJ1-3	TGTGCCAGCAGCGTAGCTGGACAGGGCATCTCTGGAAACACCATATATTTT	CASSVAGQGISGNTIYF
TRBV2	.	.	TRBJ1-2	TGTGCCAGCAGTGAGTTCTCAGGGGACTATGGCTACACCTTC	CASSEFSGDYGYTF
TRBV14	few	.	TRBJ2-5	TGTGCCAGCAGCCAAGCAGGCCTGGCCCAGTACTTC	CASSQAGLAQYF